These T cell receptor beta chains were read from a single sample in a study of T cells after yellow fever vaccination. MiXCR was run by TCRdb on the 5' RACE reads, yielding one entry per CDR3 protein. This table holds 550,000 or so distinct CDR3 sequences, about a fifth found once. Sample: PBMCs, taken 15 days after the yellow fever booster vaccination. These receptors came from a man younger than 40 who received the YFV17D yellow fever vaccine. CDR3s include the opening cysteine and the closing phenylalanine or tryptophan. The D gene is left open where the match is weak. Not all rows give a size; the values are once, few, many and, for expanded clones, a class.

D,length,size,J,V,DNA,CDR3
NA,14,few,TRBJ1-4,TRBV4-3,TGCGCCAGCAGCCTCCGCCAGGCTAATGAAAAACTGTTTTTT,CASSLRQANEKLFF
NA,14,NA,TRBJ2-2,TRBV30,TGTGCCTGGAGGATCGCGGGGACCACCGGGGAGCTGTTTTTT,CAWRIAGTTGELFF
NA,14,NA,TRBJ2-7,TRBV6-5,TGTGCCAGCCACACCAATACAGGGAGCGACGAGCAGTACTTC,CASHTNTGSDEQYF
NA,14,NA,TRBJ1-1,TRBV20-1,TGCAGTGCCCCCCCGGGACCGACCAACACTGAAGCTTTCTTT,CSAPPGPTNTEAFF
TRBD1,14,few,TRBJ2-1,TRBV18,TGTGCCAGCTCACCGGGACAGGGGGCTAATGAGCAGTTCTTC,CASSPGQGANEQFF
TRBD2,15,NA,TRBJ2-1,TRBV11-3,TGTGCCAGCAGCCGTAGCGGGATTTTATTCAATGAGCAGTTCTTC,CASSRSGILFNEQFF
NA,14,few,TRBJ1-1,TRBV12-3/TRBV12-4,TGTGCCAGCAGCCCTACAGGGCAGAACACTGAAGCTTTCTTT,CASSPTGQNTEAFF
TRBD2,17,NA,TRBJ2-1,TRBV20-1,TGCAGTGCGGAAACCGGGACTAGCGGGAGGGCCAACAATGAGCAGTTCTTC,CSAETGTSGRANNEQFF
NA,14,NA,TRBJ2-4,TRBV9,TGTGCCAGCAGCGTATCTCCCCGAGCGAGCATTCAGTACTTC,CASSVSPRASIQYF
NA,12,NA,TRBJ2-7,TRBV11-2,TGTGCCAGCAGCTTACATGGTCTCGAGCAGTACTTC,CASSLHGLEQYF